This section outlines one TCR beta chain sequence together with its context. Its specificity is unknown. At one end the junction does not follow the germline gene, possibly because of a read error. The CDR3 has 10 residues. From germline, CDR1 is SQVTM and CDR2 ANQGSEA. This sample is part of a study of cytomegalovirus exposure and HLA in healthy donors. Whole-study context: Ancestry clustering placed more than 65% of roughly 400 genotyped donors in the Caucasian-associated cluster. General observations from the study: The study carried out a later analysis of TCR beta sequences. It associated 15,000 to 20,000 of them with specific HLA alleles at a false discovery rate of 0.05. According to an earlier analysis, most TCR beta V segments yielded productive rearrangements about 90% or about 30% of the time. In a later analysis, TCR beta V- and J-gene trimming was associated with a missense DCLRE1C variant.

13 Jbeta primers and 60 Vbeta primers were used for the PCR. Sequencing used immunoSEQ multiplex PCR; TCRdb keeps in-frame clones, though not all of them. The sample holds about 73,000 clones, 65% to 70% seen once. The rearrangement links TRBV29-1 to TRBJ2-3, with D perhaps matching TRBD1 (6 bases). The sequence was obtained from a woman aged 45-65 years in good health and CMV-seropositive. The material sequenced was PBMCs. The CDR3 loop reads CSANYPGVEF. CDR3 nucleotides: TGCAGCGCTAACTATCCAGGGGTTGAGTTT.